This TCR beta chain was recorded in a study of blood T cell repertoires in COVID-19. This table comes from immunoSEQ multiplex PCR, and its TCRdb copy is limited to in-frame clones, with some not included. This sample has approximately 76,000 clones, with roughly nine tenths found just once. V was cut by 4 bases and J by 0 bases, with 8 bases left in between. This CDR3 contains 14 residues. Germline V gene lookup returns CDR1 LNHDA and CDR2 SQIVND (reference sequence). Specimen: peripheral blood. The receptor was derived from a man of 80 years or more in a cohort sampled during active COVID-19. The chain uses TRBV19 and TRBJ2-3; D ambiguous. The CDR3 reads CASSTISSTDTQYF. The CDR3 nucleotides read TGTGCCAGTAGTACTATATCTAGCACAGATACGCAGTATTTT.